The clone carrying this T cell receptor (beta chain) occurred many times. What it binds is unknown. The junction departs from the called germline gene at one end, perhaps through a read error. This sample is part of a study of T cells in Graves' hyperthyroidism and ophthalmopathy. Overall study findings and caveats: Also found in blood were most expanded thyroid clonotypes above 0.001. For ophthalmopathy, model prediction preceded onset by a median approximately 6 months.

Thyroid ultrasound and orbital computed tomography, with clinical symptoms and serum thyroxine and TRAb, informed diagnoses. PBMCs were sourced from approximately 10 ml fresh peripheral blood. The CDR3 is 13 residues long. The germline CDR1 and CDR2 sequences are SEHNR and FQNEAQ (reference sequence). RNA transcripts served as the template for amplifying TCR beta CDR3 regions. RT-PCR in the first round (using the HTBI primer set) targeted the TCR CDR3. TCRdb fed the multiplex PCR reads into MiXCR, producing one record per CDR3 protein. This sample has approximately 610,000 distinct CDR3 sequences; 14% to 15% occur once, and the top ten carry 4.3%.

This receptor was taken from a woman in her thirties or forties with Graves' ophthalmopathy. Sequenced: blood. This sequence joins TRBV7-9 and TRBJ1-1; D gene uncertain. The CDR3 is CASSFSDAAEAFF. The CDR3 bases are TGTGCCAGCAGCTTTTCGGACGCTGCTGAGGCTTTCTTT.